The subject of this entry is one T cell receptor (beta chain). The data stem from a study of shared T cell receptors in the human thymus. Germline V lookup: CDR1 MNHEY, CDR2 SVGAGI. The V end lost 7 bases, the J end lost 6 bases, and 12 bases lay between the germline ends. The CDR3 totals 12 residues. Profiling relied on immunoSEQ multiplex PCR, and the TCRdb table lists in-frame clones only, not all of them. This sample carries 600,000 or so clones, around 87% of them seen once, and the ten largest clones take 0.0094%. Separately, the same data were catalogued under a study of human thymus T cells. That source adds: The thymus tissue came from resections taken during corrective heart surgery.

The sequenced sample was thymocytes. The genes are TRBV6-5 and TRBJ1-2; D unresolved. The source is a boy younger than two with a congenital heart defect. The CDR3 spells CASIRVAHGYTF. DNA of the CDR3: TGTGCCAGCATTCGGGTCGCTCATGGCTACACCTTC.